This T cell receptor beta chain was captured by sequencing in a study of shared clonotypes between healthy human individuals. Study outcomes and limitations: Investigators collected only blood, and repertoires in tissues likely differ.

Naive CD8 populations comprised CD45RO-negative cells positively selected for CCR7, excluding terminally differentiated effector memory CD45RA+ cells. The CDR3 is 12 amino acids. V shed 4 bases and J shed 5 bases, with 9 bases lying between them. Germline V gene data show CDR1 as SGHNT and CDR2 as YYREEE (reference sequence). The data were produced by immunoSEQ multiplex PCR, yet TCRdb's version contains in-frame clones alone and is incomplete. In the table there are 750,000 to 1,000,000 clones, approximately 92% of which are singletons. Details on this clone: What it recognizes is unknown.

The TCR was taken from a man aged 30 to 45 in good health. The sequenced sample was naive CD8+ T cells sorted from blood. This chain connects TRBV5-4 to TRBJ2-5; no reliable D call. The CDR3 DNA reads as TGTGCCAGCAGCCTAGTGGGGGAGACCCAGTACTTC. It translates to CASSLVGETQYF. Filled out from reference TRBV5-4 and TRBJ2-5, the complete variable domain reads ETGVTQSPTHLIKTRGQQVTLRCSSQSGHNTVSWYQQALGQGPQFIFQYYREEENGRGNFPPRFSGLQFPNYSSELNVNALELDDSALYLCASSLVGETQYFGPGTRLLVL.